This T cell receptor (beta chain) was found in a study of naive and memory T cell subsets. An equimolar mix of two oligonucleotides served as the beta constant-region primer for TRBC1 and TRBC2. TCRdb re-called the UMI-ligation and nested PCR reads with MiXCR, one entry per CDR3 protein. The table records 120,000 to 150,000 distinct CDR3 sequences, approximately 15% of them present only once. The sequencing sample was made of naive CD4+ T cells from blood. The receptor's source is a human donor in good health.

CDR3 protein: CASSRPGQGLSNQPQHF. Written as DNA, the CDR3 is TGTGCCAGCAGTCGTCCGGGACAGGGGCTAAGCAATCAGCCCCAGCATTTT. V gene TRBV28 combines with J gene TRBJ1-5, with 10 bases aligning to TRBD1. Germline assignment: CDR1 MDHEN and CDR2 SYDVKM. With V trimmed by 5 bases and J by 1 base, 8 bases remained unmatched. CDR3 size: 17 residues.